The 8 T cell receptor beta chains below were found in one sample sequenced in a study of cytomegalovirus exposure and HLA in healthy donors. The primer mix had 60 Vbeta and 13 Jbeta primers. Generated by immunoSEQ multiplex PCR, the TCRdb table keeps only in-frame clones and is missing some. Among 200,000 or so clones listed, over 70% were seen once. Sample: PBMCs. The receptors were gathered from a woman between 18 and 29 years old in good health and CMV-seropositive.

This sequence joins TRBV11-3 and TRBJ2-2; TRBD2 aligns across 7 bases. Germline V gives CDR1 SGHNT, CDR2 YENEEA. The CDR3 has 16 amino acids. V lost 3 bases, J lost 5 bases, and 9 bases stayed unmatched. The CDR3: CASSLGGGVGTGELFF. The CDR3 DNA sequence: TGTGCCAGCAGCTTGGGCGGGGGAGTTGGAACCGGGGAGCTGTTTTTT.

As for this clone: The sample holds other DNA sequences that translate to the same CDR3. CDR3 DNA sequence: TGTGCCAGCAGCTTAGGAGGGGGGAACACTGAAGCTTTCTTT. It codes for CASSLGGGNTEAFF. The chain recombines TRBV7-9 with TRBJ1-1; maybe TRBD1 (6 bases). Deletions cut 1 base from V and 1 base from J, with 7 bases between. The CDR3 contains 14 residues. The germline gives CDR1 SEHNR, CDR2 FQNEAQ (reference sequence).

The chain carries TRBV5-1 and TRBJ2-6; D unresolved. V was pared by 5 bases and J by 1 base, with 7 bases between. The CDR3 runs to 14 residues. Germline-derived CDR1 and CDR2 are SGHRS and YFSETQ. CDR3 coding DNA: TGCGCCAGCAGTATGACTTCTGGGGCCAACGTCCTGACTTTC. Its translation: CASSMTSGANVLTF.

This chain links TRBV10-2 with TRBJ1-1; no definite D call. Trimming cost V 2 bases and J 0 bases, with 10 bases left between them. Germline-derived CDR1 and CDR2 are WSHSY and SAAADI. This CDR3 has 15 amino acids. CDR3 nucleotide sequence: TGCGCCAGCAGTGAGCCACCAGGTCTGAACACTGAAGCTTTCTTT. As protein: CASSEPPGLNTEAFF.

The rearrangement links TRBV6-1 to TRBJ1-4; D is possibly TRBD1 (6 bases). Trimming stripped 4 bases from V and 8 bases from J, with 14 bases between. CDR1 and CDR2 (germline): MNHNS, SASEGT. The CDR3 loop spans 14 amino acids. The CDR3 DNA follows: TGTGCCAGCAGTGCGCAGGGGAGTTTAGAAAAACTGTTTTTT. Amino acids: CASSAQGSLEKLFF.

V usage is TRBV29-1 and J usage is TRBJ2-3, with D possibly TRBD2 on 6 matching bases. Germline lookup yields CDR1 SQVTM and CDR2 ANQGSEA. The CDR3 is 13 residues long. Deletions cut 3 bases from V and 1 base from J, with 8 bases between. The CDR3 here is CSVEDYGTDTQYF. The CDR3 DNA reads as TGCAGCGTTGAGGACTACGGCACAGATACGCAGTATTTT.

The chain is built from TRBV7-9 and TRBJ2-7; D is perhaps TRBD1 (5 bases). Germline CDR1 is SEHNR and CDR2 is FQNEAQ (reference sequence). The CDR3 loop spans 13 amino acids. V shed 7 bases and J shed 1 base, with 11 bases lying between them. As DNA, the CDR3 is TGTGCCAGCACCGCCCAGGGATCCTACGAGCAGTACTTC. This sequence encodes CASTAQGSYEQYF. Drawing the rest from reference TRBV7-9 and TRBJ2-7, the complete variable domain is DTGVSQNPRHKITKRGQNVTFRCDPISEHNRLYWYRQTLGQGPEFLTYFQNEAQLEKSRLLSDRFSAERPKGSFSTLEIQRTEQGDSAMYLCASTAQGSYEQYFGPGTRLTVT.

The J gene is TRBJ2-1, the V gene TRBV28; 9 positions agree with TRBD1. CDR3 size: 14 residues. J was trimmed by 7 bases and V by 6 bases; bases with no gene match: 7. Germline V gene lookup returns CDR1 MDHEN and CDR2 SYDVKM. CDR3 sequence (DNA): TGTGCCAGCAGCACAGGGGGCGATGGGAATGAGCAGTTCTTC. Protein: CASSTGGDGNEQFF.